In its sample, the clone carrying this T cell receptor beta chain was seen a few times. Germline assignment: CDR1 SGHRS and CDR2 YFSETQ. V was clipped by 4 bases and J by 5 bases; unmatched bases: 10. The CDR3 is 15 residues long. This entry comes from a study of cytomegalovirus exposure and HLA in healthy donors. Both 60 Vbeta primers and 13 Jbeta primers went into the PCR. Clones were read by immunoSEQ multiplex PCR, and TCRdb kept only the in-frame ones, dropping some. The sample has some 200,000 clones, around two thirds seen once. Sequencing was performed on PBMCs. The genes are TRBV5-1 and TRBJ1-2; 8 bases match TRBD1. The TCR originated in a man in his forties in good health and CMV-seronegative. CDR3: CASSPAHGTGYGYTF. CDR3 nucleotide sequence: TGCGCCAGCAGCCCGGCCCACGGGACAGGATATGGCTACACCTTC.